The entry that follows covers one T cell receptor (beta chain) sequence. As handled by the study authors: The assay estimated nucleated cells by amplifying reference gene primers. Here immunoSEQ multiplex PCR was the method, and the copy in TCRdb shows in-frame clones only, minus some. V and J calls and clone size are as listed in that table; D and trimming were resolved from the DNA. Here the sample spans about 150,000 clones, roughly four fifths being singletons. These data are taken from a study of blood T cell repertoires in COVID-19. Study-wide context: Italy, Spain and the United States were the sources of the convalescent and acute COVID-19 samples. T cells, B-cell-depleted T cells, or PBMCs provided the cDNA or gDNA that served as material.

Unmatched junction bases numbered 4, after V lost 7 bases and J lost 7 bases. This CDR3 spans 14 amino acids. The germline CDR1 and CDR2 sequences are SNHLY and FYNNEI. The rearrangement joins TRBV2 to TRBJ2-1, with TRBD2 matching 13 bases. Sequenced input: peripheral blood. The source is a human donor with acute or convalescent COVID-19. The donor label of this sample is uncertain. For the CDR3, the DNA is TGTGCCAGCATAGGACTAGCGGGGGAGAATGAGCAGTTCTTC. Translation gives CASIGLAGENEQFF.